This is a list of T cell receptor beta chains from one sample in a study of blood T cell repertoires in COVID-19. Profiled with immunoSEQ multiplex PCR; TCRdb holds only in-frame clones, not every one. The sample includes about 250,000 clones, approximately 90% seen only once; the top ten take under 2%. Specimen: PBMCs or T cells enriched from blood (not recorded which). These receptors all stem from a man between 40 and 49 years old who had recovered from COVID-19. Each CDR3 is given with its conserved first and last residue.

v_call,j_call,cdr3_aa
TRBV6-5,TRBJ1-3,CASSHTSTGNTIYF
TRBV27,TRBJ1-2,CASSLSRALGNYGYTF
TRBV3-1/TRBV3-2,TRBJ2-1,CASSLGTSGEQFF
TRBV28,TRBJ2-7,CASSRQSPYEQYF
TRBV6-5,TRBJ1-2,CASCRDRELYGYTF
TRBV6-5,TRBJ1-2,CASSLTGGPNYGYTF
TRBV19,TRBJ2-7,CASTTSGRFDEQYF
TRBV6-2/TRBV6-3,TRBJ1-5,CASSYSPDQPQHF
TRBV30,TRBJ2-7,CAWSAPTYEQYF
TRBV28,TRBJ2-3,CASTHGGGAGRTQYF
TRBV6-5,TRBJ2-7,CASRGTGLQYF
TRBV20-1,TRBJ2-5,CSAQREETQYF
TRBV28,TRBJ1-2,CASSWMTGDYGYTF
TRBV7-9,TRBJ2-7,CASSIDGLAGGYGSEQYF
TRBV29-1,TRBJ2-3,CSGLELDTQYF
TRBV19,TRBJ2-3,CASTTVGYTDTQYF
TRBV7-8,TRBJ2-1,CASSFLAGGIYNEQFF
TRBV29-1,TRBJ2-3,CSGDSFLGDTQYF
TRBV5-1,TRBJ1-2,CASGPGQGVGYGYTF
TRBV4-3,TRBJ1-1,CASSQRLRGDSEAFF
TRBV5-1,TRBJ1-1,CASSRQAANTEAFF
TRBV27,TRBJ1-5,CATATGSDLYSNQPQHF
TRBV7-2,TRBJ1-2,CALGQYGYTF
TRBV11-3,TRBJ1-1,CASMGQGDTEAFF
TRBV6-4,TRBJ1-2,CASSESYRGTNYGYTF
TRBV27,TRBJ2-3,CASSLFTGRDTQYF
TRBV6-5,TRBJ2-1,CASTFLHEQFF
TRBV28,TRBJ2-2,CASRLGGTGELFF
TRBV7-9,TRBJ2-7,CASRSPGLAAYEQYF
TRBV19,TRBJ1-6,CASRGRGNSPLHF
TRBV5-1,TRBJ2-5,CASSPVWDRGRETQYF
TRBV11-3,TRBJ1-2,CASSLDEGYTF
TRBV28,TRBJ1-1,CASRLHGRDTEAFF
TRBV6-5,TRBJ1-5,CASRIPGGRNQPQHF
TRBV6-5,TRBJ1-3,CASRPPQGAGNTIYF
TRBV6-5,TRBJ2-7,CASSYRGSGVAYEQYF
TRBV5-1,TRBJ2-1,CASSPGTVSYNEQFF
TRBV25-1,TRBJ2-1,CASQGLAGTEQFF
TRBV6-2/TRBV6-3,TRBJ2-1,CASSFRGLYGNEQFF
TRBV4-1,TRBJ2-5,CASSQGERGLQETQYF
TRBV5-6,TRBJ1-5,CASSLAGRPNQPQHF
TRBV5-1,TRBJ1-1,CASSLVGAGTEAFF
TRBV18,TRBJ2-7,CASSHPTEGLYEQYF
TRBV10-3,TRBJ2-7,CAISVGEGYEQYF